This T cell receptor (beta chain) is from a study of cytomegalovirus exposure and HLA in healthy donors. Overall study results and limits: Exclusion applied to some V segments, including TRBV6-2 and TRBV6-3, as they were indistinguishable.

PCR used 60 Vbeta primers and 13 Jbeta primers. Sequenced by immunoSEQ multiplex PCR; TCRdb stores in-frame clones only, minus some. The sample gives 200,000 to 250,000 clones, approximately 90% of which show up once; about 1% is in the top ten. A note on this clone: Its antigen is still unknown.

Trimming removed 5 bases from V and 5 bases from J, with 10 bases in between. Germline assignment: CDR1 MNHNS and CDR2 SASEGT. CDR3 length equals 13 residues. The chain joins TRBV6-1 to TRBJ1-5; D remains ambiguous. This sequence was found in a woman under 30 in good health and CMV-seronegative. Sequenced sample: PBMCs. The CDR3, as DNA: TGTGCCAGCAGTCCCCGCGGGGATCAGCCCCAGCATTTT. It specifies CASSPRGDQPQHF.